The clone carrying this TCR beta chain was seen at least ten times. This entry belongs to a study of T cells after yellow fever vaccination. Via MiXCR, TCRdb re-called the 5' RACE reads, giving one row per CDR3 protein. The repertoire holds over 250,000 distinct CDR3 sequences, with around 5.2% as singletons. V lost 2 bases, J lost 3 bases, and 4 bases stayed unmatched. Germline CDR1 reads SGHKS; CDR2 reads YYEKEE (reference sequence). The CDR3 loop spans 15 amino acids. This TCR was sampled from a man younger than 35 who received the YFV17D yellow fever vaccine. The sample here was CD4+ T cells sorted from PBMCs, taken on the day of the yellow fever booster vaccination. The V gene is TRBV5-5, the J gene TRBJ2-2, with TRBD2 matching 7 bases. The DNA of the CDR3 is TGTGCCAGCAGCTTCCGGGGGGATCACACCGGGGAGCTGTTTTTT. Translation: CASSFRGDHTGELFF.